The 10 T cell receptor beta chains presented below share a single source sample, sequenced in a study of T-cell reconstitution after alpha-beta-depleted transplantation in children (dated by TCRdb to about 2016). Per the publication, the time point label means: day 60 (about 2 months) after transplantation. In the paper's terms, the treatment or condition label means: allogeneic hematopoietic cell transplantation with graft depleted of TCRalphabeta T cells and CD19 B cells. Receptor amplification or capture employed PCR. For sequencing, an Illumina HiSeq 2500 was employed. TCR library preparation used molecular barcoding, with unique molecular identifiers applied to normalize quantification of the TCRbeta repertoire. Through fastp at Q25 and MiXCR, TCRdb rebuilt clones from the public reads, retaining in-frame beta chains. Each entry merges the rows of one CDR3 protein and shows their most common DNA and genes. This sample is represented by over 45,000 distinct CDR3 sequences; about a tenth of them were singletons. The top ten clonotypes cover about 26% of the sample.

The source material was PBMCs, mostly from graft donor cells, sampled 60 days after TCRalphabeta/CD19-depleted stem cell transplant. The receptors derive from a male patient between 2 and 10 years old who had a stem cell transplant for chronic granulomatous disease, so the T cells may come from the graft donor.

This clonotype was seen at least ten times. This chain links TRBV12-3 or TRBV12-4 with TRBJ2-3, with 12 bases fitting TRBD2. This CDR3 has 16 residues. Trimming cost V 7 bases and J 6 bases; bases outside gene matches: 11. In DNA, the CDR3 is TGTGCCAGCACCACTGGGCTAGCGGGAGGGCCGGATACGCAGTATTTT. This encodes CASTTGLAGGPDTQYF.

This clonotype was observed many times. This chain uses TRBV5-1 with TRBJ2-7; 7 nucleotides match TRBD1. Losses at the gene ends were 7 bases for V and 6 bases for J; bases not matched to a gene: 10. CDR3 length: 13 amino acids. The germline CDR1 and CDR2 sequences are SGHRS and YFSETQ. The chain's CDR3 is CASGLTGTGEQYF. Here the CDR3 DNA reads TGCGCCAGCGGATTGACAGGGACGGGCGAGCAGTACTTC.

This clonotype was detected ten times or more. The chain carries TRBV7-6 and TRBJ2-7; either TRBD1 or TRBD2 may fit D (5 bases each). Trimming shortened V by 1 base and J by 3 bases, and 13 bases separated the two germline ends. There are 15 residues in the CDR3. Germline V gives CDR1 SGHVS, CDR2 FNYEAQ. CDR3 nucleotide sequence: TGTGCCAGCAGCTTAGTCTCGGGACCGAACTACGAGCAGTACTTC. Translating it yields CASSLVSGPNYEQYF.

A few counts support this clonotype. V is TRBV11-3 and J is TRBJ2-7; D is uncertain. V shed 5 bases and J shed 3 bases, with 11 bases lying between them. The CDR3 loop spans 13 amino acids. Germline CDR1 and CDR2: SGHNT and YENEEA. This CDR3 reads CASSRFPGYEQYF. The CDR3 nucleotides read TGTGCCAGCAGCCGTTTCCCTGGCTACGAGCAGTACTTC.

A remark on this clonotype: Given a much more abundant clone one base away, this may be a read error. The chain is built from TRBV20-1 and TRBJ2-2; either TRBD1 or TRBD2 may supply D (5 bases each). V was trimmed by 3 bases and J by 2 bases, leaving 13 bases between them. CDR3 length equals 15 residues. From germline, CDR1 is DFQATT and CDR2 SNEGSKA (reference sequence). The CDR3, as DNA: TGCAGTGCTAGGGCCGGGGCGGGTAACACCGGGGAGCTGTTTTTT. Its translation is CSARAGAGNTGELFF.

This clonotype was counted at least ten times. The gene calls are TRBV12-3 or TRBV12-4 and TRBJ2-1; no clear D. The V gene lost 2 bases and the J gene lost 7 bases, with 0 bases spanning the gap. The CDR3 contains 10 residues. The CDR3 spells CASSLNEQFF. DNA for the CDR3: TGTGCCAGCAGTTTAAATGAGCAGTTCTTC.

A few counts support this clonotype. V is TRBV6-2 or TRBV6-3 and J is TRBJ2-5, with D possibly matching TRBD2 (5 bases). This CDR3 comprises 13 residues. The germline gives CDR1 MNHEY, CDR2 SVGEGT. Deletions cut 6 bases from V and 2 bases from J, with 10 bases between. The CDR3 nucleotides read TGTGCCAGCAGCCGGGAATTTCAAGAGACCCAGTACTTC. Amino acid sequence: CASSREFQETQYF.

In its sample, this clonotype was seen a few times. This rearrangement joins TRBV4-3 to TRBJ1-2; TRBD1 matches at 8 bases. The CDR3 contains 15 residues. J gave up 4 bases and V 6 bases, and 10 bases lay outside the gene matches. Germline V gives CDR1 LGHNA, CDR2 YSLEER. The CDR3 is CASSRDRIRVYGYTF. CDR3 nucleotide sequence: TGCGCCAGCAGTCGGGACAGGATCCGTGTCTATGGCTACACCTTC.

Many counts were recorded for this clonotype. The chain has TRBV5-1 and TRBJ2-7; perhaps TRBD1 as D (8 bases). V lost 4 bases, J lost 2 bases, and 13 bases lay in between. Germline-derived CDR1 and CDR2 are SGHRS and YFSETQ. This CDR3 spans 14 amino acids. The CDR3 nucleotides are TGCGCCAGCAGCCCTACAGGGGGGGCCTACGAGCAGTACTTC. It specifies CASSPTGGAYEQYF.

In regard to this clonotype: Its ends do not fully match the called genes, so a read error is possible. The chain has TRBV2 and TRBJ2-5; 7 positions agree with TRBD2. The CDR3 length is 15 residues. Germline CDR1 reads SNHLY; CDR2 reads FYNNEI. This CDR3 is CASSYHGRMGEIQYF. As DNA, the CDR3 is TGTGCCAGCAGTTACCACGGGAGGATGGGGGAGATCCAGTACTTC. Combining the CDR3 with reference TRBV2 and TRBJ2-5 gives the whole variable domain EPEVTQTPSHQVTQMGQEVILRCVPISNHLYFYWYRQILGQKVEFLVSFYNNEISEKSEIFDDQFSVERPDGSNFTLKIRSTKLEDSAMYFCASSYHGRMGEIQYFGPGTRLLVL.